Listed below are T cell receptor beta chains from one sample, sequenced in a study of T cells in Graves' hyperthyroidism and ophthalmopathy. TCRdb fed the multiplex PCR reads into MiXCR, producing one record per CDR3 protein. The sample includes around 350,000 distinct CDR3 sequences, under 20% of them seen just once. The source material was blood. The origin of the receptors is a woman aged 18-29 years with Graves' hyperthyroidism. CDR3s include the opening cysteine and the closing phenylalanine or tryptophan. A D gene is named only where the DNA matches it firmly. Clone size, where shown, is once, few, many, or a class for clones that have expanded.

abundance,d_gene,v_gene,j_gene,CDR3nt,CDR3aa
few,TRBD2,TRBV3-1,TRBJ2-7,TGTGCCAGCAGCCAAGAGGACCTAGCGGGGGGGCCCCACGAGCAGTACTTC,CASSQEDLAGGPHEQYF
many,TRBD1,TRBV27,TRBJ2-7,TGTGCCAGCAGTTCTACGGGACAGGCCCGCTACGAGCAGTACTTC,CASSSTGQARYEQYF
many,TRBD1,TRBV25-1,TRBJ2-6,TGTGCCAGCACCGCCGGGACAGGGTTCGCTGGGGCCAACGTCCTGACTTTC,CASTAGTGFAGANVLTF
many,-,TRBV6-2/TRBV6-3,TRBJ1-5,TGTGCCAGCAGTTACTCGATCGGGAGAAATCAGCCCCAGCATTTT,CASSYSIGRNQPQHF
many,-,TRBV12-3/TRBV12-4,TRBJ1-2,TGTGCCAGCAGTCCCTCGGGACACCCAAACTATGGCTACACCTTC,CASSPSGHPNYGYTF
many,-,TRBV15,TRBJ1-5,TGTGCCACCAGCAGAGATAAAGGGGAAGGCAATCAGCCCCAGCATTTT,CATSRDKGEGNQPQHF
many,-,TRBV12-3/TRBV12-4,TRBJ1-2,TGTGCCAGCACCTCTCATACAGGGAACTATGGCTACACCTTC,CASTSHTGNYGYTF
many,-,TRBV4-1,TRBJ2-2,TGCGCCAGCAGACTACGAATCGGGACGGAGCTTGACGGGGAGCTGTTTTTT,CASRLRIGTELDGELFF
many,-,TRBV12-3/TRBV12-4,TRBJ1-3,TGTGCCAGCAGTTTAGGACAGGCAAACACCATATATTTT,CASSLGQANTIYF
many,TRBD2,TRBV7-9,TRBJ2-7,TGTGCCAGCAGCTCCCGGGACTACGGAGGCGAGCAGTACTTC,CASSSRDYGGEQYF
many,-,TRBV12-3/TRBV12-4,TRBJ2-5,TGTGCCAGCAGTCCCCGAGGGGCTAGCGCCGGAGAGACCCAGTACTTC,CASSPRGASAGETQYF
few,-,TRBV3-1,TRBJ1-5,TGTGCCAGCAGCCAAGATATCAGGGCTGAGCCCCAGCATTTT,CASSQDIRAEPQHF
-,-,TRBV12-3/TRBV12-4,TRBJ1-1,TGTGCCAGCAGCCTCGTGACATCTCGGGCTTTCTTT,CASSLVTSRAFF
-,TRBD1,TRBV6-2/TRBV6-3,TRBJ2-2,TGTGCCAGCAGTTACCCGACAGGGTGGAACACCGGGGAGCTGTTTTTT,CASSYPTGWNTGELFF
few,-,TRBV4-1,TRBJ1-1,TGCGCCAGCAGCCAACCTTCGAGGGGGGTTATCGCTGAAGCTTTCTTT,CASSQPSRGVIAEAFF
many,TRBD1,TRBV5-1,TRBJ1-1,TGCGCCAGCAGCAAGGACAGGGGGCTTGAAGCTTTCTTT,CASSKDRGLEAFF
-,TRBD2,TRBV24-1,TRBJ2-5,TGTGCCACCAGTGAGGCCTGGCTAGCGGGGAGGGGGGAGACCCAGTACTTC,CATSEAWLAGRGETQYF
many,-,TRBV12-3/TRBV12-4,TRBJ2-7,TGTGCCAGCAGTTTAAGACAGGGAGGTTACGAGCAGTACTTC,CASSLRQGGYEQYF
few,-,TRBV9,TRBJ1-1,TGTGCCAGCAGCCCAGGAGGGACTCCCCCCGAAGCTTTCTTT,CASSPGGTPPEAFF
many,-,TRBV20-1,TRBJ2-7,TGCAGTGCTAGGGGACCGACCTACGAGCAGTACTTC,CSARGPTYEQYF
many,-,TRBV2,TRBJ2-6,TGTGCCAGCAGTGACTTTGGGGCCAACGTCCTGACTTTC,CASSDFGANVLTF
many,TRBD1,TRBV12-3/TRBV12-4,TRBJ2-7,TGTGCCAGCAGTTTAAACATCCGGGACAGCGTTTCCTACGAGCAGTACTTC,CASSLNIRDSVSYEQYF